The T cell receptor (beta chain) under discussion was sequenced for a study of graft-versus-host responses after intestinal transplantation. Study in general: Grafts were multivisceral, liver-intestinal, or isolated intestinal. For two to four years after anti-thymocyte globulin induction, all recipients took tacrolimus and steroids.

The repertoire was sequenced with immunoSEQ multiplex PCR; TCRdb's copy has only in-frame clones and lacks some. The table has more than 20,000 clones, approximately 85% seen once; the top ten hold 0.95% to 1%. Germline lookup yields CDR1 LNHNV and CDR2 YYDKDF (reference sequence). CDR3 length: 14 residues. V lost 0 bases to trimming and J lost 7 bases, with 13 bases between them. Worth noting for this clone: Its antigen remains unidentified.

Overall study results and limits: High graft-versus-host to host-versus-graft clonal ratios were seen in allografts of patients with graft-donor T cell macrochimerism. Recipient marrow held GvH clones, some first seen in ileum or blood.

The receptor was derived from a human patient who received an intestinal transplant, so some T cells may come from the graft donor. Sequenced here: PBMCs, sampled roughly 69 weeks after intestinal transplant. The chain couples TRBV15 to TRBJ2-7; TRBD2 might be the D (6 bases). The CDR3 region has the DNA TGTGCCACCAGCAGAGATCCGGGGGTACGGGAGCAGTACTTC. Residues: CATSRDPGVREQYF.